The next 20 T cell receptor beta chains were all read from a single sample in a study of T-cell reconstitution after alpha-beta-depleted transplantation in children. Preparation of the TCRbeta library was carried out with unique molecular identifiers. TCRdb ran MiXCR on the PCR reads and lists one entry per CDR3 protein. The table lists around 680,000 distinct CDR3 sequences, roughly 15% of them singletons. Sample: PBMCs from the stem cell graft donor, taken from the stem cell graft. These receptors all stem from a human donor who donated a stem cell graft to a child with acute myeloid leukemia.

The chain is built from TRBV4-2 and TRBJ1-3; possibly TRBD1 for D (6 bases). V gave up 1 base and J gave up 6 bases, with 10 bases separating them. The CDR3 contains 14 residues. Germline V lookup: CDR1 LGHNA, CDR2 YNFKEQ. The CDR3 DNA reads as TGTGCCAGCAGCCAAGGGGCAGGGGAAAACACCATATATTTT. Its translation is CASSQGAGENTIYF.

This clonotype occurred many times. V usage is TRBV12-3 or TRBV12-4 and J usage is TRBJ1-2, with 7 nucleotides matching TRBD1. This CDR3 region has 13 residues. Trimming took 6 bases from V and 8 from J; bases not matched to a gene: 9. The CDR3 protein is CASSQGGARGYTF. CDR3 nucleotide sequence: TGTGCCAGCAGCCAGGGGGGGGCGCGGGGCTACACCTTC.

Only a few counts were recorded for this clonotype. The chain employs TRBV20-1 and TRBJ2-1; 8 nucleotides match TRBD2. Per the germline V gene, CDR1 is DFQATT and CDR2 is SNEGSKA (reference sequence). The CDR3 covers 12 residues. The CDR3 protein is CSFRRGAYEQFF. CDR3 bases: TGCAGCTTCCGGCGGGGGGCTTATGAGCAGTTCTTC.

This clonotype was detected a few times. The chain links TRBV12-3 or TRBV12-4 to TRBJ2-5; a possible D gene is TRBD2 (6 bases). V gave up 7 bases and J gave up 4 bases, with 13 bases separating them. The length of the CDR3 is 13 residues. The CDR3 bases are TGTGCCAGCACCTCAGGGACTGGAGAGACCCAGTACTTC. Translation: CASTSGTGETQYF.

This clonotype was counted ten times or more. V and J are TRBV15 and TRBJ1-5; 8 positions match TRBD1. CDR1 and CDR2 from the germline V gene are LNHNV and YYDKDF (reference sequence). V dropped 2 bases and J dropped 6; count of bases not matched to a gene: 6. The CDR3 is 15 amino acids. CDR3 amino acids: CATSRHQGAIQPQHF. DNA of the CDR3: TGTGCCACCAGCAGACATCAGGGGGCGATTCAGCCCCAGCATTTT. Using reference TRBV15 and TRBJ1-5 for the parts outside the CDR3, the full variable domain is DAMVIQNPRYQVTQFGKPVTLSCSQTLNHNVMYWYQQKSSQAPKLLFHYYDKDFNNEADTPDNFQSRRPNTSFCFLDIRSPGLGDTAMYLCATSRHQGAIQPQHFGDGTRLSIL.

The V call is TRBV11-2, the J call TRBJ2-3, with TRBD2 matching over 8 bases. This CDR3 has 18 residues. The V and J ends lost 1 base and 0 bases, in that order; junction bases with no gene match: 9. Germline assignment: CDR1 SGHAT and CDR2 FQNNGV. CDR3 in amino acids: CASSLGWSSGPSTDTQYF. In nucleotides, the CDR3 is TGTGCCAGCAGCTTAGGGTGGTCTAGCGGGCCTAGCACAGATACGCAGTATTTT.

With regard to this clonotype: Since a much larger clone is just one base distant, this may be a read error. The chain couples TRBV20-1 to TRBJ2-7; D is perhaps TRBD1 (6 bases). The CDR3 is 13 amino acids. Trimming took off 2 bases at V and 1 base at J, with 9 bases between the two ends. Germline-derived CDR1 and CDR2 are DFQATT and SNEGSKA (reference sequence). The CDR3 region has the DNA TGCAGTGCTAGAAGGGGGATGTCCTACGAGCAGTACTTC. Its protein product is CSARRGMSYEQYF.

This clonotype was recorded a few times. V is TRBV5-6 and J is TRBJ1-5, with 7 bases that match TRBD1. The CDR3 loop spans 16 amino acids. Germline lookup yields CDR1 SGHDT and CDR2 YYEEEE. Losses at the gene ends were 2 bases for V and 1 base for J; bases not matched to a gene: 6. CDR3 DNA sequence: TGTGCCAGCAGCTTCAGGGGGGACCTCAGCAATCAGCCCCAGCATTTT. Amino acid sequence: CASSFRGDLSNQPQHF. Together with reference TRBV5-6 and TRBJ1-5, the CDR3 gives the full variable domain: DAGVTQSPTHLIKTRGQQVTLRCSPKSGHDTVSWYQQALGQGPQFIFQYYEEEERQRGNFPDRFSGHQFPNYSSELNVNALLLGDSALYLCASSFRGDLSNQPQHFGDGTRLSIL.

This chain uses TRBV30 with TRBJ2-7; no firm D call. Germline lookup yields CDR1 GTSNPN and CDR2 SVGIG (reference sequence). The CDR3 length is 13 residues. The V end lost 4 bases, the J end lost 2 bases, and 12 bases lay between the germline ends. CDR3 loop: CAWTSATTYEQYF. Written as DNA, the CDR3 is TGTGCCTGGACCAGCGCCACCACCTACGAGCAGTACTTC.

The sample holds a few counts of this clonotype. The chain links TRBV30 to TRBJ2-5; D tentatively reads TRBD1 or TRBD2 (5 bases each). Trimming removed 4 bases from V and 4 bases from J, with 22 bases in between. The CDR3 totals 16 residues. Per germline, CDR1 GTSNPN and CDR2 SVGIG (reference sequence). The CDR3 bases are TGTGCCTGGAACGTCCGTCGGGACGGTGGGCGAGAGACCCAGTACTTC. As protein: CAWNVRRDGGRETQYF.

This chain uses TRBV28 with TRBJ1-1; D perhaps matches TRBD1 (6 bases). Germline V gene data show CDR1 as MDHEN and CDR2 as SYDVKM. V was shortened by 0 bases and J by 1 base, with 9 bases between the two germline ends. The CDR3 is made up of 15 amino acids. The CDR3 is CASSLWDRTNTEAFF. The DNA for the CDR3 is TGTGCCAGCAGTTTATGGGACAGAACGAACACTGAAGCTTTCTTT.

This clonotype was observed a few times. The genes are TRBV11-2 and TRBJ2-7; D unclear. CDR1 is SGHAT, CDR2 FQNNGV, per germline. The CDR3 consists of 12 residues. V was clipped by 3 bases and J by 3 bases, with 6 bases between them. The chain's CDR3 is CASSFGHYEQYV. The CDR3 DNA reads as TGTGCCAGCAGCTTCGGCCACTACGAGCAGTACGTC.

This clonotype has at least ten counts. The chain employs TRBV20-1 and TRBJ1-4; TRBD1 is a possible D gene (5 bases). The CDR3 is made up of 13 amino acids. CDR1 and CDR2 (germline): DFQATT, SNEGSKA (reference sequence). Trimming shortened V by 5 bases and J by 6 bases, and 13 bases separated the two germline ends. This CDR3 reads CSADGGWDEKLFF. The CDR3 coding sequence is TGCAGTGCTGACGGGGGTTGGGATGAAAAACTGTTTTTT.

This clonotype has only a few counts. CDR3 sequence: CASSSPGQELNQPQHF. The CDR3 DNA reads TGTGCCAGCAGCTCACCGGGACAGGAGCTCAATCAGCCCCAGCATTTT. V is TRBV7-2 and J is TRBJ1-5; 8 bases agree with TRBD1. With 4 bases clipped from V and 3 bases from J, the junction kept 8 bases outside the gene matches. This CDR3 is built from 16 residues. Germline CDR1 and CDR2: SGHTA and FQGNSA.

The rearrangement joins TRBV11-2 to TRBJ2-1; 8 bases are shared with TRBD2. The J segment lost 0 bases and the V segment lost 4 bases, leaving 5 bases of the junction unmatched. Germline CDR1 reads SGHAT; CDR2 reads FQNNGV. The CDR3 loop spans 16 amino acids. This CDR3 is CASSSPRGASYNEQFF. The CDR3 region has the DNA TGTGCCAGCAGCTCCCCGCGGGGGGCCTCCTACAATGAGCAGTTCTTC.

The genes are TRBV20-1 and TRBJ1-1; TRBD1 aligns across 8 bases. The J segment lost 5 bases and the V segment lost 2 bases, leaving 7 bases of the junction unmatched. The CDR3 loop spans 14 amino acids. CDR1 DFQATT and CDR2 SNEGSKA come from the germline V gene (reference sequence). CDR3 amino acids: CSARSGTGGTEAFF. DNA of the CDR3: TGCAGTGCTAGATCCGGGACAGGAGGTACTGAAGCTTTCTTT.

This chain links TRBV6-2 or TRBV6-3 with TRBJ1-1; D gene ambiguous. Trimming removed 10 bases at V and 6 bases at J, with 15 bases between. The germline V gene has CDR1 MNHEY and CDR2 SVGEGT. The CDR3 totals 12 residues. The DNA of the CDR3 is TGTGCCACCGAGACGGGGTTATCTGAAGCTTTCTTT. Its protein is CATETGLSEAFF.

The rearrangement uses TRBV13 and TRBJ2-7, with D possibly matching TRBD2 (6 bases). The V end lost 5 bases, the J end lost 5 bases, and 16 bases lay between the germline ends. Germline CDR1 PRHDT, CDR2 FYEKMQ (reference sequence). There are 14 residues in the CDR3. The CDR3 sequence: CASSPRDFRNEQYF. CDR3 sequence (DNA): TGTGCCAGCAGCCCACGGGACTTTCGGAACGAGCAGTACTTC.

The V and J genes are TRBV27 and TRBJ2-1, with TRBD1 as a possible D gene (5 bases). V lost 2 bases, J lost 8 bases, and 16 bases lay in between. The CDR3 runs to 15 residues. Germline-derived CDR1 and CDR2 are MNHEY and SMNVEV (reference sequence). Written as DNA, the CDR3 is TGTGCCAGCAGTTTACCCTCCAGGGCTGGGGATGAGCAGTTCTTC. Amino acid sequence: CASSLPSRAGDEQFF.

The V gene is TRBV4-1, the J gene TRBJ2-5, with unresolved D. The CDR3 has 16 amino acids. Deletions cut 1 base from V and 5 bases from J, with 17 bases between. CDR1 is MGHRA, CDR2 YSYEKL, per germline. In DNA form, the CDR3 reads TGCGCCAGCAGCCAAGGAAGTTCAAGTATCCCGGAGACCCAGTACTTC. Its translation: CASSQGSSSIPETQYF.